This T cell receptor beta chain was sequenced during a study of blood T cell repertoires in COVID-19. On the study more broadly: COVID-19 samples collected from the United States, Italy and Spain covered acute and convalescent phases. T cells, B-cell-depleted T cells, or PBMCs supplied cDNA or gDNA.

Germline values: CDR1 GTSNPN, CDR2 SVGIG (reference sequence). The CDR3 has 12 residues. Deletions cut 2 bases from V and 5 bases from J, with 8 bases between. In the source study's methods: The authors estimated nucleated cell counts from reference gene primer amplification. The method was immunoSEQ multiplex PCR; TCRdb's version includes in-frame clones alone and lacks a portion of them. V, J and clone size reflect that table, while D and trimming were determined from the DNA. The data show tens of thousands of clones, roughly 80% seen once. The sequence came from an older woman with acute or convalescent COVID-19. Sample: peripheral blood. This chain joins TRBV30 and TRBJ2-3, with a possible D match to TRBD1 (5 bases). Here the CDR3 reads CAWSPRVDTQYF. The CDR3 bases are TGTGCCTGGAGTCCCAGGGTAGATACGCAGTATTTT.